This TCR beta chain emerged from a study of neurological immune-mediated disorders. Ten or more counts support this clonotype. The antigen is undetermined. Each TCR transcript was tagged with a 10-nucleotide random UMI during 5'RACE. Over 190 million TCR-beta sequences from 15-18 subjects came out of each sequencing run. TCRdb re-derived calls from the 5' RACE reads in MiXCR, one entry per CDR3 protein. The data show about 50,000 distinct CDR3 sequences, 3% to 3.5% seen once. Germline trimming cut 5 bases from V and 9 bases from J; bases unmatched to any gene: 11. The CDR3 is 14 amino acids. Germline CDR1 DFQATT, CDR2 SNEGSKA (reference sequence). Study observations and caveats: There was no clinical or MRI feature that showed an association with the multiple sclerosis repertoire cluster.

Sequenced sample: PBMCs. This rearrangement joins TRBV20-1 to TRBJ2-1; 9 nucleotides line up with TRBD2. The TCR comes from a man aged 35-49 years with multiple sclerosis. The CDR3 DNA follows: TGCAGTGCTCAAAGCGGGGGGAAAGACGTTGAGCAGTTCTTC. Translating it yields CSAQSGGKDVEQFF.